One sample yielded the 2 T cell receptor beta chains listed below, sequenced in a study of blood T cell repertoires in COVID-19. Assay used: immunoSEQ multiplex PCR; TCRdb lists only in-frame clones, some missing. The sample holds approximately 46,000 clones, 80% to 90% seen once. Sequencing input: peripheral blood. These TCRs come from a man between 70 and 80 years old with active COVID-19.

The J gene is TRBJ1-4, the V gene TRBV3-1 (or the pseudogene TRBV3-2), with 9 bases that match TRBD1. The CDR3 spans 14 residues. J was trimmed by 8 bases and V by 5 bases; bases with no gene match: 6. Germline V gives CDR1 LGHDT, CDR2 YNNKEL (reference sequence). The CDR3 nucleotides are TGTGCCAGCAGCTCTCAGGACAGGGGCGAAAAACTGTTTTTT. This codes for CASSSQDRGEKLFF.

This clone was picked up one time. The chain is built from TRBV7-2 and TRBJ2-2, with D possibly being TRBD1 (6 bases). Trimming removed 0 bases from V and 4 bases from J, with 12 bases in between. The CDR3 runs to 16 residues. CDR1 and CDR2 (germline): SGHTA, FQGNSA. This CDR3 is CASSLARTGTTGELFF. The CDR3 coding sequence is TGTGCCAGCAGCTTAGCGAGAACAGGGACCACCGGGGAGCTGTTTTTT.